This entry features one T cell receptor (beta chain) sequence. Original methodology: It was from reference gene primer amplification that nucleated cell counts were estimated. TCRdb's table, derived via immunoSEQ multiplex PCR, lists solely in-frame clones and lacks some. The DNA gave D and trimming, while V, J and clone size come from that table. The sample consists of tens of thousands of clones, roughly 90% of them appearing once. V lost 4 bases, J lost 0 bases, and 11 bases lay in between. Per germline, CDR1 SGDLS and CDR2 YYNGEE. The CDR3 sequence is 16 residues long. These data come from a study of blood T cell repertoires in COVID-19. Turning to the study itself: Researchers got acute and convalescent COVID-19 samples from the United States, Italy and Spain. Nucleic acid was either cDNA or gDNA, and it came from T cells, B-cell-depleted T cells, or PBMCs.

This clonotype originated in a human donor with active COVID-19. The donor label of this sample is uncertain. Sequencing was performed on peripheral blood. The chain recombines TRBV9 with TRBJ2-6; the D gene is possibly TRBD2 (6 bases). CDR3 sequence reads: CASSWEVSSGANVLTF. The CDR3 nucleotides read TGTGCCAGCAGCTGGGAGGTGAGCTCTGGGGCCAACGTCCTGACTTTC.